These 17 T cell receptor beta chains share one sample of origin, sequenced in a study of T cell responses to AZD1222 COVID-19 vaccine. TCRdb's copy holds only in-frame clones and misses some; the assay was immunoSEQ multiplex PCR. In the table there are more than 95,000 clones, 88% of which are singletons. The sequenced sample was peripheral blood, obtained 28 days after the second AZD1222 dose. The receptors shown here come from an adult who received the AZD1222 COVID-19 vaccine.

As for this clone: At the DNA level, this CDR3 is encoded by other sequences in the same sample as well. The chain has TRBV9 and TRBJ2-3, with D tentatively TRBD2 (5 bases). In germline, CDR1 is SGDLS, CDR2 YYNGEE. Between the trimmed V and J ends, which lost 0 bases and 6 bases, there was a span of 5 bases. The CDR3 extends over 12 amino acids. CDR3 sequence (DNA): TGTGCCAGCAGCGTAGGAGGGGATACGCAGTATTTT. This sequence encodes CASSVGGDTQYF.

CDR3 sequence reads: CAWSPLRGLSSYEQYF. CDR3 nucleotides: TGTGCCTGGAGTCCCCTTCGTGGCCTCAGCTCCTACGAGCAGTACTTC. The chain uses TRBV30 and TRBJ2-7; D gene uncertain. CDR1 GTSNPN and CDR2 SVGIG come from the germline V gene (reference sequence). This CDR3 is built from 16 residues. The ends were cut back, 2 bases at V and 0 bases at J, with 17 bases in the middle. Supplemented by reference TRBV30 and TRBJ2-7, the full variable domain reads SQTIHQWPATLVQPVGSPLSLECTVEGTSNPNLYWYRQAAGRGLQLLFYSVGIGQISSEVPQNLSASRPQDRQFILSSKKLLLSDSGFYLCAWSPLRGLSSYEQYFGPGTRLTVT.

This chain uses TRBV12-3 or TRBV12-4 with TRBJ1-1; D perhaps matches TRBD1 (5 bases). This CDR3 region has 13 residues. The V and J ends lost 4 bases and 3 bases respectively, with 9 bases between them. CDR3 protein: CASSSQADTEAFF. DNA for the CDR3: TGTGCCAGCAGTTCACAGGCGGACACTGAAGCTTTCTTT.

The chain links TRBV4-1 to TRBJ2-6; D unclear. The V end was cut by 4 bases, the J end by 4 bases, with 11 bases between. CDR1 is MGHRA, CDR2 YSYEKL, per germline. The CDR3 spans 15 residues. Written as DNA, the CDR3 is TGCGCCAGCAGCCTCGGTGATGGCGGGGCCAACGTCCTGACTTTC. Encoded protein: CASSLGDGGANVLTF.

The rearrangement links TRBV11-2 to TRBJ2-1, with 11 bases matching TRBD2. The CDR3 consists of 16 residues. Germline V gene sequence: CDR1 SGHAT, CDR2 FQNNGV. V gave up 5 bases and J gave up 5 bases; unmatched junction bases: 8. The CDR3, as DNA: TGTGCCAGCAGCCCCATAGCGGGGGGGCCTAACAATGAGCAGTTCTTC. Translated: CASSPIAGGPNNEQFF.

The chain combines TRBV5-4 with TRBJ2-5; 8 bases line up with TRBD1. From germline, CDR1 is SGHNT and CDR2 YYREEE (reference sequence). V trimming: 1 base; J trimming: 5 bases; junction bases outside the gene matches: 7. This CDR3 spans 15 amino acids. The CDR3 here is CASSLPQGGLETQYF. CDR3 bases: TGTGCCAGCAGCTTGCCACAGGGGGGTCTGGAGACCCAGTACTTC.

The chain is built from TRBV6-2 or TRBV6-3 and TRBJ1-2, with D possibly TRBD1 on 6 matching bases. Trimming shortened V by 2 bases and J by 4 bases, and 11 bases separated the two germline ends. Germline CDR1 is MNHEY and CDR2 is SVGEGT. The CDR3 has 14 amino acids. As DNA, the CDR3 is TGTGCCAGCAGTTACGGACAGATAACCTATGGCTACACCTTC. It translates to CASSYGQITYGYTF.

The CDR3 DNA follows: TGTGCCAGCAGTTACTCCCCTAGCGGGGGCACAGATACGCAGTATTTT. Translated: CASSYSPSGGTDTQYF. The chain has TRBV6-2 or TRBV6-3 and TRBJ2-3; 9 positions agree with TRBD2. The CDR3 loop spans 16 amino acids. Germline V gene data show CDR1 as MNHEY and CDR2 as SVGEGT. Germline trimming cut 0 bases from V and 1 base from J; bases unmatched to any gene: 2.

CDR3 amino acids: CASSQRGTSGYTDTQYF. Written as DNA, the CDR3 is TGCGCCAGCAGCCAGAGGGGAACTAGCGGGTACACAGATACGCAGTATTTT. The gene calls are TRBV4-3 and TRBJ2-3, with 9 bases identical to TRBD2. Germline-derived CDR1 and CDR2 are LGHNA and YSLEER. The CDR3 is 17 amino acids. V lost 3 bases and J lost 2; bases outside the gene matches: 9.

V gene TRBV28 combines with J gene TRBJ2-7, with TRBD1 identical over 8 bases. J gave up 0 bases and V 6 bases, and 10 bases lay outside the gene matches. The CDR3 has 16 residues. Germline V gene data show CDR1 as MDHEN and CDR2 as SYDVKM. Here the CDR3 reads CASSPLQDRDSYEQYF. As DNA, the CDR3 is TGTGCCAGCAGCCCTCTCCAGGACAGGGACTCCTACGAGCAGTACTTC.

The V call is TRBV3-1 (or the pseudogene TRBV3-2), the J call TRBJ1-1; D not certain. This CDR3 is 15 amino acids long. Germline values: CDR1 LGHDT, CDR2 YNNKEL (reference sequence). Trimming took off 0 bases at V and 5 bases at J, with 13 bases between the two ends. The CDR3 DNA is TGTGCCAGCAGCCAAGAGACGGCCCCGATGACTGAAGCTTTCTTT. It yields the protein CASSQETAPMTEAFF.

This chain joins TRBV29-1 and TRBJ1-2; the D is unclear. The CDR3 spans 11 residues. Germline V gives CDR1 SQVTM, CDR2 ANQGSEA. V was clipped by 7 bases and J by 2 bases, with 8 bases between them. The CDR3 region has the DNA TGCAGCGCTAGACGGAACTATGGCTACACCTTC. Translation gives CSARRNYGYTF.

The J gene is TRBJ2-1, the V gene TRBV7-8; a weak D match, TRBD2 (5 bases). Germline-derived CDR1 and CDR2 are SGHVS and FQNEAQ. With 4 bases removed from V and 8 bases from J, the gap between germline ends came to 12 bases. CDR3 length: 13 residues. CDR3 nucleotide sequence: TGTGCCAGCAGCTACCACGGGGTCGATGAGCAGTTCTTC. It encodes CASSYHGVDEQFF.

The CDR3 DNA reads TGTGCCAGCAGCCTACAATCGGGACTAGGGAATGAGCAGTTCTTC. Translation gives CASSLQSGLGNEQFF. V usage is TRBV11-2 and J usage is TRBJ2-1, with 8 bases matching TRBD2. CDR3 length: 15 amino acids. V was pared by 5 bases and J by 7 bases, with 10 bases of the junction left unmatched. The germline V gene encodes CDR1 SGHAT and CDR2 FQNNGV.

The chain links TRBV19 to TRBJ1-1; D not resolved. CDR1 LNHDA and CDR2 SQIVND come from the germline V gene (reference sequence). V lost 4 bases and J 6 bases, leaving 15 bases between the germline ends. This CDR3 has 14 amino acids. CDR3 nucleotide sequence: TGTGCCAGTAGTACGTCCCGCGGGCGCCCTGAAGCTTTCTTT. Translated: CASSTSRGRPEAFF.

The V gene is TRBV5-6, the J gene TRBJ2-2; D tentatively reads TRBD1 or TRBD2 (5 bases each). The CDR3 is made up of 16 amino acids. Deletions cut 4 bases from V and 4 bases from J, with 17 bases between. Germline V gene data show CDR1 as SGHDT and CDR2 as YYEEEE. The DNA of the CDR3 is TGTGCCAGCAGCGTAGGGGTGAGAGGGATCACCGGGGAGCTGTTTTTT. It is translated as CASSVGVRGITGELFF.

The J gene is TRBJ2-1, the V gene TRBV7-2; 11 nucleotides agree with TRBD2. CDR1 and CDR2 from the germline V gene are SGHTA and FQGNSA. The CDR3 runs 18 residues. Trimming took 3 bases from V and 7 from J; bases not matched to a gene: 14. The CDR3 here is CASSLTTARLAGLNEQFF. DNA of the CDR3: TGTGCCAGCAGCTTGACCACCGCGCGACTAGCGGGGTTAAATGAGCAGTTCTTC.